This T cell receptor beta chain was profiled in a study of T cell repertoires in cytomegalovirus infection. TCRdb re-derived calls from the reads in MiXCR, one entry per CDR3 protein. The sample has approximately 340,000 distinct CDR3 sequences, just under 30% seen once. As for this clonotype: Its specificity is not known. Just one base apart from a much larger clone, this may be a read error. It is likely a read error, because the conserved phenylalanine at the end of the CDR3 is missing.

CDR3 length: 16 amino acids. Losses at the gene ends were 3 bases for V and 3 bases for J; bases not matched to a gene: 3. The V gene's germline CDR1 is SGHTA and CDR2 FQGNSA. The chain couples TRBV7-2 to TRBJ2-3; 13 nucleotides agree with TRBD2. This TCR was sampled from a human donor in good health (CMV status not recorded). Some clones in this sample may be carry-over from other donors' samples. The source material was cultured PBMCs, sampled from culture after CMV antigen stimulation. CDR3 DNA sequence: TGTGCCAGCAGCTTGACTAGCGGGAGGATTACAGATACGCAGTATTAT. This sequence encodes CASSLTSGRITDTQYY.